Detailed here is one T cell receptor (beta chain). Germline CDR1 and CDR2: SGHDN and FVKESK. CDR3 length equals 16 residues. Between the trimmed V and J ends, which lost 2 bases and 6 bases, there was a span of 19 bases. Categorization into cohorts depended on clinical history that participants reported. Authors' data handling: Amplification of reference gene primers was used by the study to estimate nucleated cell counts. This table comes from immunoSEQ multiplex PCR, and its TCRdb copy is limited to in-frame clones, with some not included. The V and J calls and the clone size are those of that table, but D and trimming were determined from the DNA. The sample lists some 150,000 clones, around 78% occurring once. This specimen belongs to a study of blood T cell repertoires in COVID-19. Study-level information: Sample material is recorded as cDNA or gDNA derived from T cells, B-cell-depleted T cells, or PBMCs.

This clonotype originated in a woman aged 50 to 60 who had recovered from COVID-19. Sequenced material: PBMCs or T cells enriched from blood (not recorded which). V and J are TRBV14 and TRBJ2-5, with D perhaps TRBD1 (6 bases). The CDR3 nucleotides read TGTGCCAGCAGCCAATGGGGGCAGGGCGGAATGAAGACCCAGTACTTC. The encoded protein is CASSQWGQGGMKTQYF.